This paragraph reports one T cell receptor (beta chain). This record comes from a study of cytomegalovirus exposure and HLA in healthy donors. The CDR3 consists of 13 residues. Trimming shortened V by 7 bases and J by 2 bases, and 12 bases separated the two germline ends. Germline values: CDR1 SNHLY, CDR2 FYNNEI. Healthy individuals who donated bone marrow served as the donors. PCR was performed using 60 Vbeta and 13 Jbeta primers. The protocol was immunoSEQ multiplex PCR, while the TCRdb copy is restricted to in-frame clones and leaves out a portion. In the table there are fewer than 150,000 clones, 55% to 80% of which are singletons.

The sequence came from a human donor in good health. The chain recombines TRBV2 with TRBJ2-7; no reliable D call. The specimen sequenced was PBMCs. The CDR3 DNA sequence: TGTGCCAGCAAACAACCAAATCCCTACGAGCAGTACTTC. Its protein product is CASKQPNPYEQYF.